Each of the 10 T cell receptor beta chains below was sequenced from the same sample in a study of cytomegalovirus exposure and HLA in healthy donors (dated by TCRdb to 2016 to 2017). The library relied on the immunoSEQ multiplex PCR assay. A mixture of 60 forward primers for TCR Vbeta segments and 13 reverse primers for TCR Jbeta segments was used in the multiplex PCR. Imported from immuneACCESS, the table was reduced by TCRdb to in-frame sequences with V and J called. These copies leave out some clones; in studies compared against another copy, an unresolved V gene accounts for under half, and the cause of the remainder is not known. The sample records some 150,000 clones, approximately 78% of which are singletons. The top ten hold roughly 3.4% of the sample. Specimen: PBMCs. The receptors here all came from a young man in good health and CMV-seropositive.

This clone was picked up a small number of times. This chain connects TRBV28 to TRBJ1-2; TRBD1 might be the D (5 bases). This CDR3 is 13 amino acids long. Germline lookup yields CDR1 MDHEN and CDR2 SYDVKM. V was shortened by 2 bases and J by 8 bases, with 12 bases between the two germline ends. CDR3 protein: CASSLVGVKGYTF. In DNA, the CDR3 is TGTGCCAGCAGTTTAGTAGGGGTAAAGGGCTACACCTTC.

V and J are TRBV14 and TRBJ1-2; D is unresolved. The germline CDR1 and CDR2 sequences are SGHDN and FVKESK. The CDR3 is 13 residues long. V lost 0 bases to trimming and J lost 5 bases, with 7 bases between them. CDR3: CASSQEGSYGYTF. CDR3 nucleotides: TGTGCCAGCAGCCAAGAGGGGAGTTATGGCTACACCTTC. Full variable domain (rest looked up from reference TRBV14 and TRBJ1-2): EAGVTQFPSHSVIEKGQTVTLRCDPISGHDNLYWYRRVMGKEIKFLLHFVKESKQDESGMPNNRFLAERTGGTYSTLKVQPAELEDSGVYFCASSQEGSYGYTFGSGTRLTVV.

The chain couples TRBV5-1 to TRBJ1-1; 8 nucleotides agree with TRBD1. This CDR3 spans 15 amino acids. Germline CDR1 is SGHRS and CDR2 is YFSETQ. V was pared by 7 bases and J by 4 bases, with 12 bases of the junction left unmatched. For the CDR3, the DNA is TGCGCCAGCGGTATTGGGGAAGACAGGGGCACTGAAGCTTTCTTT. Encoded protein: CASGIGEDRGTEAFF.

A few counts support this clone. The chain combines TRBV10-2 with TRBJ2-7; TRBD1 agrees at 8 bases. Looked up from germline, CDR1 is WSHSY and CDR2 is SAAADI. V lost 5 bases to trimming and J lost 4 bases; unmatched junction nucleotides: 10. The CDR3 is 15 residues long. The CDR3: CASSHTGTGNYEQYF. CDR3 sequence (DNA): TGCGCCAGCAGTCATACCGGGACAGGAAATTACGAGCAGTACTTC.

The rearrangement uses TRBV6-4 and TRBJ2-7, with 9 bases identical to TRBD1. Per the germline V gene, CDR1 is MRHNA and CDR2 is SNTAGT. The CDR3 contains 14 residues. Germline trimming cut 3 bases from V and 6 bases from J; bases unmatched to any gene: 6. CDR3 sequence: CASSDPGTGFEQYF. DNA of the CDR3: TGTGCCAGCAGTGATCCCGGGACAGGGTTCGAGCAGTACTTC.

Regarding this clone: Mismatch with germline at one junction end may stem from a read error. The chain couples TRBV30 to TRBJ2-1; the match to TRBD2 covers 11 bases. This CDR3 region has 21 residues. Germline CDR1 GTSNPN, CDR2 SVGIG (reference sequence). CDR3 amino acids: CAWSASTLLAGGQDSNNKQFF. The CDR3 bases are TGTGCCTGGAGCGCCTCAACCCTGCTAGCGGGAGGCCAAGACTCGAACAATAAGCAGTTCTTC.

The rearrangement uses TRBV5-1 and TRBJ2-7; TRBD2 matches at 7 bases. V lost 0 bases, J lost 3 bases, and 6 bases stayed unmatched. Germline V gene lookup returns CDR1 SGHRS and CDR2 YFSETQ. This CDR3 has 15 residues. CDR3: CASSLEPSGLYEQYF. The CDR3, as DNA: TGCGCCAGCAGCTTGGAACCTAGCGGCCTCTACGAGCAGTACTTC.

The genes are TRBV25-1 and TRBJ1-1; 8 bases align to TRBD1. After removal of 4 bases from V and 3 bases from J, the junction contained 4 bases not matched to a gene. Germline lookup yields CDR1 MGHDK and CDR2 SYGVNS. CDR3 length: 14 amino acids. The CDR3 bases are TGTGCCAGCAGTGCCGACAGGGGTTACACTGAAGCTTTCTTT. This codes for CASSADRGYTEAFF.

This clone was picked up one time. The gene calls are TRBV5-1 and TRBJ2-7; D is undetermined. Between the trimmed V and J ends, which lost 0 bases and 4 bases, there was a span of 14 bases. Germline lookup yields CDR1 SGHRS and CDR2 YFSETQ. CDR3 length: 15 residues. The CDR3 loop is CASSLEGDINYEQYF. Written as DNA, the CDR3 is TGCGCCAGCAGCTTGGAAGGTGACATCAATTACGAGCAGTACTTC.

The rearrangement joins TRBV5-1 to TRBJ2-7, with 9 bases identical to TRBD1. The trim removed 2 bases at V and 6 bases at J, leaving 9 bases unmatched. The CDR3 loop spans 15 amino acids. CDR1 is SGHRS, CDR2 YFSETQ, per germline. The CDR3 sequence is CASSFFMGQGSEQYF. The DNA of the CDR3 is TGCGCCAGCAGCTTCTTTATGGGACAGGGTAGCGAGCAGTACTTC.